This TCR beta chain was profiled in a study of blood T cell repertoires in COVID-19 (dated by TCRdb to the early 2020s). With regard to the full study: Recovered participants in ImmuneRACE Cohort 3 were defined as having two consecutive negative NP/OP PCR tests, clearance from a healthcare professional, or resolution of symptoms. Samples from collaborators originated in the United States, Italy and Spain and spanned both the acute and convalescent phases of COVID-19. The sample metadata nearly always contained a de-identified subject ID, COVID-19 status, age in years and sex. Subjects who had been exposed to COVID-19, were actively infected with it, or had recovered from it provided the deeply sampled blood TCRbeta repertoires that made up the dataset. HLA class I and class II types, where available, came from metadata supplied by the sample provider rather than from assay-based typing. The material from the prospective study consisted of cDNA or gDNA derived from T cells, B-cell-depleted T cells, or PBMCs. Samples came from the ongoing ImmuneRACE study (first 160 participants) plus 1,254 subjects from 6 global collaborators. The repertoires were released in a freely available public database meant as a resource for research on the immune response to SARS-CoV-2. What the study reported, not specific to this receptor: The quantity of clinical and demographic metadata differed by source and by participant and was supplied without curation.

Participants in the prospective study were enrolled through a virtual design, were aged roughly 18 to 100 years, and lived in approximately 25 United States geographic areas. In the prospective study, cohorts were assigned on the basis of participant-reported clinical history obtained from a screening survey and a study questionnaire. In the prospective study, mobile phlebotomists collected whole blood, serum and a nasopharyngeal or oropharyngeal swab from each participant. Over a roughly two-month period, participants in the prospective study had the option of providing additional blood draws and questionnaires. Before DNA extraction, blood samples from the prospective study were shipped at room temperature or frozen. TCRbeta CDR3 regions were amplified from genomic DNA using the immunoSEQ Assay, a bias-controlled multiplex PCR. Per the authors' processing: Nucleated cell counts per sample were estimated from amplification of reference gene primers within the assay. To quantify the absolute abundance of each unique TCRbeta CDR3 rearrangement, sequence reads were collapsed and filtered. Productive Simpson clonality was computed per sample as the square root of Simpson's diversity index over productive rearrangements. Imported from immuneACCESS, the table was reduced by TCRdb to in-frame sequences with V and J called. These copies leave out some clones; in studies compared against another copy, an unresolved V gene accounts for under half, and the cause of the remainder is not known. V, J and clone size reflect that table, while D and trimming were determined from the DNA. In all, the sample holds about 170,000 clones, and 79% of those were seen once. Of the sample, around 19% falls within the top ten clones.

The germline V gene encodes CDR1 LNHDA and CDR2 SQIVND (reference sequence). The CDR3 starts with the cysteine, ends with the phenylalanine, and has 15 residues. CDR3 DNA only is kept here, 45 bases in frame from base 1. V loses 2 bases, J loses 7 bases, and the germline ends lie 15 bases apart. Concerning this clone: Its target antigen remains unknown. No quality values exist for individual bases; no much larger clone is one base distant.

The chain uses TRBV19 and TRBJ1-5; TRBD1 is a weak D gene call, 5 bases matching. The sequenced material came from PBMCs or T cells enriched from blood (not recorded which). The sequence derives from a woman in her 70s in a cohort exposed to, infected with or recovered from COVID-19 (not recorded which). The bases read TGTGCCAGTAGTATAACTGCAGGGATTGGGCAGCCCCAGCATTTT. This codes for CASSITAGIGQPQHF.